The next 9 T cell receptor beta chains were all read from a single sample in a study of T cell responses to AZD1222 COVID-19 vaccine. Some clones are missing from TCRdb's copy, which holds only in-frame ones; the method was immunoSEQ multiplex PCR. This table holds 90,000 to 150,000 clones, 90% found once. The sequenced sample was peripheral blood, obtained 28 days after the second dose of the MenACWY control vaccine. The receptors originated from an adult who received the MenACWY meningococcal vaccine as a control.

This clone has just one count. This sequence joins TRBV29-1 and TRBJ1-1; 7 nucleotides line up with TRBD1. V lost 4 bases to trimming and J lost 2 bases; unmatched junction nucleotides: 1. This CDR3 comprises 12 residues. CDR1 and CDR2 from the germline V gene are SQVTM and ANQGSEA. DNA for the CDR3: TGCAGCGTTGGACAGGGTAACACTGAAGCTTTCTTT. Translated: CSVGQGNTEAFF. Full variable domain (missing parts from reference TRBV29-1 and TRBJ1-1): SAVISQKPSRDICQRGTSLTIQCQVDSQVTMMFWYRQQPGQSLTLIATANQGSEATYESGFVIDKFPISRPNLTFSTLTVSNMSPEDSSIYLCSVGQGNTEAFFGQGTRLTVV.

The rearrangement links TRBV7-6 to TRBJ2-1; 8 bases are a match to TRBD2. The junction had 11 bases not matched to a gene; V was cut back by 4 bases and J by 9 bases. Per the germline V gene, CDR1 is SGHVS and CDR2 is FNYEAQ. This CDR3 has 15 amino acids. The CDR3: CASSSPLERGSEQFF. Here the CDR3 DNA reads TGTGCCAGCAGCTCCCCTCTAGAGCGGGGGAGTGAGCAGTTCTTC. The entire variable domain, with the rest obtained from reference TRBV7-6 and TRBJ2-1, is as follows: GAGVSQSPRYKVTKRGQDVALRCDPISGHVSLYWYRQALGQGPEFLTYFNYEAQQDKSGLPNDRFSAERPEGSISTLTIQRTEQRDSAMYRCASSSPLERGSEQFFGPGTRLTVL.

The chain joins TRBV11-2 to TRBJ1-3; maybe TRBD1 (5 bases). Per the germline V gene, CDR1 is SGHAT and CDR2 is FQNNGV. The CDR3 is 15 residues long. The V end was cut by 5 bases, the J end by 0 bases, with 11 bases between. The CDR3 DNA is TGTGCCAGCAGCCTGCGCAGGGACTCTGGAAACACCATATATTTT. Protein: CASSLRRDSGNTIYF.

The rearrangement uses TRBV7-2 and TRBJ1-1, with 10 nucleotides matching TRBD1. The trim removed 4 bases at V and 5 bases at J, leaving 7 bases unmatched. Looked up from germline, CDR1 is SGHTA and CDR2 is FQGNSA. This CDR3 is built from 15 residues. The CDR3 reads CASSYTGTGVTEAFF. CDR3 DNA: TGTGCCAGCAGCTATACAGGGACAGGGGTAACTGAAGCTTTCTTT.

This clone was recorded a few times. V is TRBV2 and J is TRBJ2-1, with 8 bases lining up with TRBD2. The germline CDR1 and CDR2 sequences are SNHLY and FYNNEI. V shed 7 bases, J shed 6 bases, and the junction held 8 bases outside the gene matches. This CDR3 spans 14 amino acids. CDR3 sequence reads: CASIYLAGGNEQFF. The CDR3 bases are TGTGCCAGCATTTATCTAGCGGGTGGCAATGAGCAGTTCTTC.

The CDR3: CASSPQGTEAFF. DNA for the CDR3: TGTGCCAGCAGCCCGCAAGGTACTGAAGCTTTCTTT. The gene calls are TRBV6-5 and TRBJ1-1; D not resolved. V lost 6 bases, J lost 5 bases, and 10 bases lay in between. The CDR3 runs 12 residues. CDR1 is MNHEY, CDR2 SVGAGI, per germline.

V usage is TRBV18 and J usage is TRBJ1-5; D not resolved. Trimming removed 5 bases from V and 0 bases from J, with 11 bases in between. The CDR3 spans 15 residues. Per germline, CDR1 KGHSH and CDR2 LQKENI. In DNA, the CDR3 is TGTGCCAGCTCAGTAGAAGGAACTAGCAATCAGCCCCAGCATTTT. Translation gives CASSVEGTSNQPQHF. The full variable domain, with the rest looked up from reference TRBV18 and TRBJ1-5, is NAGVMQNPRHLVRRRGQEARLRCSPMKGHSHVYWYRQLPEEGLKFMVYLQKENIIDESGMPKERFSAEFPKEGPSILRIQQVVRGDSAAYFCASSVEGTSNQPQHFGDGTRLSIL.

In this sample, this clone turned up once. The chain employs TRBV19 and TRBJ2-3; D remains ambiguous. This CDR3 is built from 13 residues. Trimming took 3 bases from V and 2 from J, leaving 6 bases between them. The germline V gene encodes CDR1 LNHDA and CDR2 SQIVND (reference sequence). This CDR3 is CASSMTATDTQYF. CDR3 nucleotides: TGTGCCAGTAGTATGACCGCCACAGATACGCAGTATTTT.

Here the CDR3 reads CASSAGGGGARLHF. Here the CDR3 DNA reads TGTGCCAGCAGCGCGGGCGGGGGAGGGGCGCGCCTCCACTTT. The V call is TRBV5-6, the J call TRBJ1-6, with D possibly matching TRBD1 (5 bases). CDR3 length equals 14 residues. Trimming cost V 4 bases and J 15 bases, with 20 bases left between them. CDR1 is SGHDT, CDR2 YYEEEE, per germline.